These T cell receptor beta chains were read from a single sample in a study of cytomegalovirus exposure and HLA in healthy donors. Sequencing was performed with immunoSEQ multiplex PCR; in TCRdb, only in-frame clones are kept and a portion is missing. Of 220,000 or so clones in the sample, more than 60% were seen once. Sequencing input: PBMCs. These receptors originate from a woman under 40 in good health and CMV-seronegative. Each CDR3 is given with its conserved first and last residue.

V,CDR3
TRBV7-9,CASSHTENSYEQYF
TRBV5-1,CASSLVAGGPREQFF
TRBV5-1,CASTLGHRSDSPLHF
TRBV6-1,CASGTGGYTEAFF
TRBV6-5,CASSLSGGDYNEQFF
TRBV9,CASSGGTSKDTQYF
TRBV20-1,CSAGLNRAGVF
TRBV7-9,CSSSPRTSGYNEQFF
TRBV5-6,CASSLGGVSTGELFF
TRBV5-4,CASSLRRRGGETQYF
TRBV30,CAWDRGRGGANVLTF
TRBV30,CAWSPSGSGNTIYF
TRBV6-5,CASAQGAYQPQHF
TRBV5-8,CASSFGAGGRIGKTQYF
TRBV4-1,CASSRGINQPQHF
TRBV18,CASSEGTGAGSPLHF
TRBV19,CASNTRNRGTEAFF
TRBV9,CASSVGYGGGAKDIQYF
TRBV7-2,CASSPTSSSYEQYF
TRBV7-9,CASSPGGAHYGYTF
TRBV23-1,CASSQPGVSNTGELFF
TRBV7-3,CASSPRVGGHTEAFF
TRBV5-4,CASSQDTSGRNSPLHF
TRBV2,CASSRQGVENSPLHF
TRBV7-7,CASSSLGGETQYF
TRBV18,CASSPNTGGAGHTEAFF
TRBV19,CASSDTGTGNTEAFF
TRBV4-1,CASSQEQGIEKLFF
TRBV7-6,CASSLGQGREAFF
TRBV4-1,CASSPLAGLQETQYF
TRBV6-5,CASSLAGGLYNEQFF
TRBV7-6,CASALSPRQVNYGYTF
TRBV30,CAWSAGTTNEKLFF
TRBV6-6,CASSHRLDSGNTIYF
TRBV7-9,CASSPKTLAGEADTQYF
TRBV2,CASSVSLGNNYGYTF
TRBV18,CASSQGAGNTEAFF
TRBV6-5,CASSYGPGSGNTIYF
TRBV5-6,CASSSDSYYEQYF
TRBV4-3,CASSQRTGGFGYTF
TRBV5-4,CASSLDSVVLGGYTF
TRBV6-6,CASSYGRGGSSYEQYF
TRBV7-9,CSSSLRGSYEQYF
TRBV30,CAWRAAVGNEQFF
TRBV5-6,CASSLEGGTEQFF
TRBV27,CASSWGRAGIVFF
TRBV18,CASSPPGGPEETQYF
TRBV7-9,CASSLTGSQPQHF
TRBV28,CAGAGDGAGNEQFF
TRBV29-1,CSVGSQNTEAFF
TRBV7-2,CASSLGGARSSEQYF
TRBV11-2,CASSQSAGGGDDGYTF